The TCR beta chain under discussion was sequenced for a study of cytomegalovirus exposure and HLA in healthy donors. Primers for the PCR totalled 60 Vbeta and 13 Jbeta. The method was immunoSEQ multiplex PCR; TCRdb's version includes in-frame clones alone and lacks a portion of them. The table has about 140,000 clones, about 79% seen once. Germline assignment: CDR1 SGHVS and CDR2 FNYEAQ. V lost 4 bases and J 2 bases, leaving 15 bases between the germline ends. The CDR3 is made up of 15 amino acids. This clone occurred a few times. Input material: PBMCs. The origin of this receptor is a woman in her twenties or thirties in good health and CMV-seronegative. This chain joins TRBV7-6 and TRBJ2-7; D remains unclear. DNA for the CDR3: TGTGCCAGCAGCTCGTCCTGGGCCCCCCCCTACGAGCAGTACTTC. Its translation is CASSSSWAPPYEQYF.